A single sample is the source of the 2 T cell receptor beta chains below, sequenced in a study of T cell changes during pregnancy in multiple sclerosis. TCRdb's copy holds only in-frame clones and misses some; the assay was immunoSEQ multiplex PCR. The table records some 27,000 clones, roughly 91% of them present only once. The sequencing here drew on CD4+ T cells from peripheral blood mononuclear cells, taken after pregnancy. These receptors originate from a female donor with multiple sclerosis, enrolled in a pregnancy study.

The table lists this clone with a count of one. The genes are TRBV7-9 and TRBJ2-1; weak D call: TRBD2 (5 bases). V dropped 2 bases and J dropped 5 bases, with 19 bases sitting between them. CDR1 is SEHNR, CDR2 FQNEAQ, per germline (reference sequence). The CDR3 totals 17 residues. Written as DNA, the CDR3 is TGTGCCAGCAGCTTATTCTCGTTGAGGGTTTACAACAATGAGCAGTTCTTC. It yields the protein CASSLFSLRVYNNEQFF.

The chain couples TRBV30 to TRBJ2-7; the D is unclear. V lost 2 bases to trimming and J lost 7 bases, with 15 bases between them. Germline V lookup: CDR1 GTSNPN, CDR2 SVGIG (reference sequence). CDR3 length: 13 amino acids. The CDR3 sequence is CAWSIARLAEQYF. The DNA of the CDR3 is TGTGCCTGGAGTATAGCCCGACTTGCGGAGCAGTACTTC.